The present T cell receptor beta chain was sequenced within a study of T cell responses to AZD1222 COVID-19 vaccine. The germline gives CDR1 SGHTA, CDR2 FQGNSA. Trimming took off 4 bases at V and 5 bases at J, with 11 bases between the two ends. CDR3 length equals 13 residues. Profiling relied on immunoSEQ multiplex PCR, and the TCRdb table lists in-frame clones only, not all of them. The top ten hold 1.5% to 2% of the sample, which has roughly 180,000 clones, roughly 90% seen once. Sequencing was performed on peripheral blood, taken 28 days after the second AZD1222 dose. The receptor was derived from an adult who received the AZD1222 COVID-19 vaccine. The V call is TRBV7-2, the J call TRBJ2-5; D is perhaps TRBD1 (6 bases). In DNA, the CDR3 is TGTGCCAGCAGCTCAGACAGGAGGGAGACCCAGTACTTC. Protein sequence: CASSSDRRETQYF.